Listed here is a single TCR beta chain. Its specific antigen is unknown. No quality values exist for individual bases; no much larger clone is one base distant. This specimen belongs to a study of OX40 agonist ivuxolimab in advanced cancers. About the full investigation: The costimulatory receptor OX40 (CD134) was targeted by ivuxolimab, a fully human IgG2 agonistic monoclonal antibody. Intravenous ivuxolimab was administered to patients every 2 weeks at six dose levels: 0.01, 0.1, 0.3, 1.5, 3 and 10 mg/kg. Of the 52 patients in dose escalation, about 20 had hepatocellular carcinoma, some 15 had melanoma, 9 had renal cell carcinoma and 9 had head and neck cancer. In the dose-escalation cohort, about four fifths of patients were male, and the mean age was 60 years with a range of roughly 20 to 80. Patients were allowed to have had prior anti-PD-1, anti-PD-L1 or anti-CTLA-4 therapy, and around 41% of the dose-escalation patients had previously received checkpoint inhibitors. Partial responses occurred in three dose-escalation patients, of whom one had hepatocellular carcinoma and two had cutaneous melanoma. The purpose of peripheral TCRbeta sequencing was to test whether ivuxolimab changed TCR sequence diversity and led to clonal T-cell expansion. The monotherapy dose-escalation portion (N of about 47 patients) of the phase I ivuxolimab trial is reported in the paper.

To sequence the TCRbeta CDR3 region, genomic DNA was isolated from the sorted cells. TCRbeta CDR3 regions were sequenced using the immunoSEQ Assay. TCRdb took this table from immuneACCESS and kept in-frame rearrangements with V and J called. Such tables lack part of the clones; where checked against another copy, unresolved V genes explain under half of the gap, and the rest is unexplained. Counted in this sample were tens of thousands of clones; 70% to 90% of them appeared once. 0.72% of the sample goes to the ten largest clones. The trial excluded patients who had a history of autoimmune disease or who were on systemic immunosuppression. Peripheral blood for TCR sequencing was drawn from every dose cohort at baseline, at cycle 4 day 1 and at cycle 7 day 1. Samples came from an open-label, multicenter, first-in-human phase I dose-escalation trial of ivuxolimab. Adults with locally advanced or metastatic head and neck squamous cell, hepatocellular, melanoma or renal cell carcinoma were enrolled in the trial. Before TCR sequencing, CD4+ T cells and CD8+ T cells were sorted from peripheral blood as separate populations.

Overall study outcomes, separate from this receptor: After ivuxolimab, CD8+ T cells had more expanded clones than CD4+ T cells on average. Partial responders in the 0.1-3.0 mg/kg groups had among the lowest normalized peripheral clonal expansion, especially among CD8+ T cells. Antigen specificity was not determined for the clonally expanded peripheral T cells. Low levels of normalized T-cell clonal expansion were also seen in some patients who did not respond. At doses of 0.1 to 3.0 mg/kg, clonal expansion of both CD4+ and CD8+ blood T cells was observed from baseline to week 6.

Trimming accounts for 5 bases at V and 4 bases at J, while the number of junction bases matched to no gene is 3. The germline V gene (reference sequence) supplies CDR1 MNHNY and CDR2 SVGAGI. The CDR3 runs 14 amino acids, cysteine and phenylalanine included. Only CDR3 DNA is held: 42 bases, read in frame from base 1. This clonotype was sampled from an adult with an advanced solid tumor such as melanoma, head and neck, liver or kidney cancer. The chain is assembled from TRBV6-6 and TRBJ1-3, with 9 bases aligning to TRBD1. This specimen consisted of CD4+ or CD8+ T cells sorted from blood, obtained in a trial of the OX40 agonist ivuxolimab. The CDR3 region: CASSPGTGGNTIYF. The bases are TGTGCCAGCAGTCCCGGGACAGGGGGAAACACCATATATTTT.